The clone carrying this T cell receptor (beta chain) has a handful of counts. As yet, its antigen is unknown. The CDR3 spans 9 residues. From germline, CDR1 is WNHNN and CDR2 SYGVQD (reference sequence). V was cut by 8 bases and J by 8 bases, with 4 bases left in between. This sample was taken from a study of cytomegalovirus exposure and HLA in healthy donors. With 60 Vbeta and 13 Jbeta primers, the PCR was carried out. Only in-frame clones appear in the TCRdb table, and some are missing; sequencing was by immunoSEQ multiplex PCR. Of around 120,000 clones listed, roughly 79% were seen once; the top ten hold approximately 1.7%. Study findings and constraints: Investigators reported under 200 TCR beta chains as tied to cytomegalovirus. Published work reported that the classifier diagnosed cytomegalovirus status with high specificity and sensitivity. Near-uniform donor sequencing depth was presumed by presence/absence analyses. In a later analysis, V- and J-gene trimming of beta chains associated with a DCLRE1C missense variant, replicated independently.

This TCR was recovered from a woman in her forties or fifties in good health and CMV-seronegative. Material for sequencing was PBMCs. The V gene is TRBV10-1, the J gene TRBJ2-1; D is unresolved. The CDR3 loop is CASADEQFF. The CDR3, as DNA: TGCGCCAGCGCGGATGAGCAGTTCTTC.